The source of this TCR beta chain is a study of early T cells in non-severe SARS-CoV-2 infection. Overall study context: Bulk RNA from unsorted whole blood was sequenced; chains were unpaired.

Germline CDR1 reads MDHEN; CDR2 reads SYDVKM. The CDR3 is 11 amino acids. The V end was cut by 3 bases, the J end by 5 bases, with 4 bases between. Unique molecular identifiers (one per individual cDNA molecule) were attached. TCRdb reprocessed the 5' RACE reads with MiXCR, giving one entry per CDR3 protein. The table lists 40,000 to 55,000 distinct CDR3 sequences, about 7.8% of them singletons. Sequencing used whole blood. The genes are TRBV28 and TRBJ2-5; D uncertain. The receptor comes from an adult who was a healthcare worker with PCR-confirmed SARS-CoV-2 infection or an uninfected control (not recorded which). The CDR3 bases are TGTGCCAGCAGTTTTTCCGAGACCCAGTACTTC. It specifies CASSFSETQYF.